These 2 T cell receptor beta chains share one sample of origin, sequenced in a study of T cell responses to AZD1222 COVID-19 vaccine. Sequencing was performed with immunoSEQ multiplex PCR; in TCRdb, only in-frame clones are kept and a portion is missing. In the table there are around 130,000 clones, about 90% of which are singletons. The material was peripheral blood, obtained 28 days after the second dose of the MenACWY control vaccine. These receptors originate from an adult who received the MenACWY meningococcal vaccine as a control.

This clone was counted once. The V gene is TRBV6-1, the J gene TRBJ1-5, with unresolved D. The V end was cut by 2 bases, the J end by 9 bases, with 8 bases between. CDR3 length: 12 amino acids. The germline V gene has CDR1 MNHNS and CDR2 SASEGT. The CDR3 DNA reads TGTGCCAGCAGTGAACCCCCTCGGCCCCAGCATTTT. Protein product: CASSEPPRPQHF.

V gene TRBV10-3 combines with J gene TRBJ1-3; no reliable D call. With 8 bases removed from V and 0 bases from J, the gap between germline ends came to 14 bases. The germline V gene has CDR1 ENHRY and CDR2 SYGVKD. This CDR3 spans 15 amino acids. The CDR3 here is CAISSGVGSGNTIYF. The CDR3, as DNA: TGTGCCATCTCCTCTGGGGTAGGCTCTGGAAACACCATATATTTT.